This entry features one TCR beta chain sequence. The sample holds other DNA sequences that translate to the same CDR3. These data belong to a study of cytomegalovirus exposure and HLA in healthy donors. The PCR made use of 60 Vbeta and 13 Jbeta primers. Authors' data handling: Approximately 87 million unique TCR beta chains, 9 million to 11 million shared, were counted in a later analysis. The repertoire was sequenced with immunoSEQ multiplex PCR; TCRdb's copy has only in-frame clones and lacks some. Clonal size and the V and J genes are those of that table, whereas D and trimming came from the DNA. The sample lists around 130,000 clones, just over 70% occurring once. Germline values: CDR1 KGHSH, CDR2 LQKENI. Between the trimmed V and J ends, which lost 3 bases and 0 bases, there was a span of 17 bases. The CDR3 length is 17 residues.

This rearrangement joins TRBV18 to TRBJ1-1; D possibly corresponds to TRBD1 (6 bases). Sequencing was performed on PBMCs. This TCR derives from a woman in her sixties in good health and CMV-seropositive. The CDR3 coding sequence is TGTGCCAGCTCACCGGTGGGGGCCGCCTTACTGAACACTGAAGCTTTCTTT. Translated, it gives CASSPVGAALLNTEAFF.